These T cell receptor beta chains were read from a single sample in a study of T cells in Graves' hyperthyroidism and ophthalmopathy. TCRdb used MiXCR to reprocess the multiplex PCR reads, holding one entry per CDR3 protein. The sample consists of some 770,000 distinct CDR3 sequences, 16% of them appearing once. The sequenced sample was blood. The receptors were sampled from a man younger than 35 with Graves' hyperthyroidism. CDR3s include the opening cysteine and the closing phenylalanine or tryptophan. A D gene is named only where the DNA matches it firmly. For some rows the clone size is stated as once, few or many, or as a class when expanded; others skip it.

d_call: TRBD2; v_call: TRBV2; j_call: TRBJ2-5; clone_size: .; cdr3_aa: CATNILADQETQYF; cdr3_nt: TGTGCCACCAACATACTAGCGGACCAAGAGACCCAGTACTTC
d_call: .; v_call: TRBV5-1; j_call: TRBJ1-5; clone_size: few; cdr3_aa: CASSPEGTVSNQPQHF; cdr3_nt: TGCGCCAGCAGCCCAGAGGGCACAGTTAGCAATCAGCCCCAGCATTTT
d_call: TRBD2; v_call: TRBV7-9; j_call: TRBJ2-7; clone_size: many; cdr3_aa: CASSFSGKGPYEQYF; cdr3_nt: TGTGCCAGCAGCTTTAGCGGGAAAGGACCCTACGAGCAGTACTTC
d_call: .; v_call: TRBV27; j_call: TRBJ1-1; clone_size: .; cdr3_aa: CASSLFLSKGNTEAFF; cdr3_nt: TGTGCCAGCAGTTTATTTCTTAGTAAGGGGAACACTGAAGCTTTCTTT
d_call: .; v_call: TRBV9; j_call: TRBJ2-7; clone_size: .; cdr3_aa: CASSRGGLHSYEQYF; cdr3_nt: TGTGCCAGCAGCAGGGGGGGACTCCACTCCTACGAGCAGTACTTC
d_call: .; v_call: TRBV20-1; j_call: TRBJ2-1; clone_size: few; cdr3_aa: CSAASLEQFF; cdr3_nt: TGCAGTGCTGCTTCCCTTGAGCAGTTCTTC
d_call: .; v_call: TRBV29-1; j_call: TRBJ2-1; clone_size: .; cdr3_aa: CSVVTSFNEQFF; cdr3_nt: TGCAGCGTCGTTACTAGTTTCAATGAGCAGTTCTTC
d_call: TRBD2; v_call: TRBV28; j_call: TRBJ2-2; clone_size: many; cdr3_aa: CASSLYLAGGTNTGELFF; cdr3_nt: TGTGCCAGCAGTTTATACCTAGCGGGAGGAACAAACACCGGGGAGCTGTTTTTT
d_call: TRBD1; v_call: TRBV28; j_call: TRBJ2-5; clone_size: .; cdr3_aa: CASSLFIQGGETQYF; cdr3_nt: TGTGCCAGCAGTTTATTCATACAGGGGGGAGAGACCCAGTACTTC
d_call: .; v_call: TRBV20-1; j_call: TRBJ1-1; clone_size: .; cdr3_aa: CSAREYGGGNTEAFF; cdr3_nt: TGCAGTGCTAGAGAATATGGGGGGGGGAACACTGAAGCTTTCTTT
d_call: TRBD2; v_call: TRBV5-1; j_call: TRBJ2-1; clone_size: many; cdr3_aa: CASSLEAGANEQFF; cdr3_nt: TGCGCCAGCAGCTTGGAGGCGGGAGCAAATGAGCAGTTCTTC
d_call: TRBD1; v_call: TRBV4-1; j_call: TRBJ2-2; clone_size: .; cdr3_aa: CASSQVAGTGVAFGELFF; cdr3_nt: TGCGCCAGCAGCCAAGTGGCCGGGACAGGGGTTGCCTTCGGGGAGCTGTTTTTT
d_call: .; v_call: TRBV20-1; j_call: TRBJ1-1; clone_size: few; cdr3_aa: CSAPRGGRNTGAFF; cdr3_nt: TGCAGTGCCCCAAGGGGGGGGCGGAACACTGGAGCTTTCTTT
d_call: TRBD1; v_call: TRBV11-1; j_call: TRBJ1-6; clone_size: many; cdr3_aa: CASSLRGQGYNSPLHF; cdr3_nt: TGTGCCAGCAGCTTACGCGGACAGGGCTACAATTCACCCCTCCACTTT
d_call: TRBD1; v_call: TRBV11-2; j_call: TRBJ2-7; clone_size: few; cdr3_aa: CASSLASGQPSSYEQYF; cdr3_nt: TGTGCCAGCAGCTTGGCCTCGGGACAGCCAAGCTCCTACGAGCAGTACTTC
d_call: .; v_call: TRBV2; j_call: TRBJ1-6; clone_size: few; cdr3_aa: CASSLSFGSYNSPLHF; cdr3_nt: TGTGCCAGCAGTTTATCGTTCGGCTCCTATAATTCACCCCTCCACTTT
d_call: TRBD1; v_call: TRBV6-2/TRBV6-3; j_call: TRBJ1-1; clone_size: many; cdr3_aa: CASSSGTGTNTEAFF; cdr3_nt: TGTGCCAGCAGTTCAGGGACAGGGACCAACACTGAAGCTTTCTTT
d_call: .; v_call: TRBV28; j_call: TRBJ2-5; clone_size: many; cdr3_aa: CASSPPTYQETQYF; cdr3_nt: TGTGCCAGCAGTCCACCGACATACCAAGAGACCCAGTACTTC
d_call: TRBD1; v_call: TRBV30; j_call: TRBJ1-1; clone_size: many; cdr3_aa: CAWSYRGNTEAFF; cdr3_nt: TGTGCCTGGAGTTACAGGGGAAACACTGAAGCTTTCTTT
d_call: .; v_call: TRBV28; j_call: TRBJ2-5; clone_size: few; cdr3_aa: CASSPMGEETQYF; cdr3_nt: TGTGCCAGCAGTCCCATGGGGGAAGAGACCCAGTACTTC
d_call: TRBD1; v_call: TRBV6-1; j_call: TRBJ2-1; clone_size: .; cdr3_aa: CASSPRGQVGNEQFF; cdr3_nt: TGTGCCAGCAGTCCTAGGGGGCAAGTCGGCAATGAGCAGTTCTTC
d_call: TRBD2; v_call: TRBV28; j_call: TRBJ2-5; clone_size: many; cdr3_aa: CASGLAGGPETQYF; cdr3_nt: TGTGCCAGCGGACTAGCGGGAGGGCCGGAGACCCAGTACTTC
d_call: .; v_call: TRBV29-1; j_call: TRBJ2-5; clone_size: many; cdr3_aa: CSVTQPSGRETQYF; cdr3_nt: TGCAGCGTCACCCAGCCATCCGGGCGGGAGACCCAGTACTTC
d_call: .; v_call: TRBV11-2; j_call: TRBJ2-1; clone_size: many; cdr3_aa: CASSPGQLSYNEQFF; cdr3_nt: TGTGCCAGCAGCCCCGGACAGCTCTCCTACAATGAGCAGTTCTTC
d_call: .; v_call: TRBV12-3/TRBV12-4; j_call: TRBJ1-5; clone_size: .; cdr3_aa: CASSPAPNQPQHF; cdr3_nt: TGTGCCAGCAGCCCCGCGCCCAATCAGCCCCAGCATTTT
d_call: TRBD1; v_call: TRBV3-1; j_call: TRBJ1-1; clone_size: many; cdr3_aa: CASSQRQGAVRTEAFF; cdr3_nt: TGTGCCAGCAGCCAGAGACAGGGGGCGGTAAGAACTGAAGCTTTCTTT
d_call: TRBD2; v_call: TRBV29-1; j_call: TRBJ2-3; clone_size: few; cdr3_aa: CSVEPSGIYTDTQYF; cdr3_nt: TGCAGCGTTGAACCCAGCGGGATATACACAGATACGCAGTATTTT
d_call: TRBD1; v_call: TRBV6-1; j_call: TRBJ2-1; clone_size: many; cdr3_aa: CASRRDSYNEQFF; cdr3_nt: TGTGCCAGCAGACGGGACAGTTACAATGAGCAGTTCTTC
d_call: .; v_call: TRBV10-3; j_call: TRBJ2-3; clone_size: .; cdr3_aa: CASIALSTDTQYF; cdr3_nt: TGTGCCAGCATCGCGTTAAGCACAGATACGCAGTATTTT
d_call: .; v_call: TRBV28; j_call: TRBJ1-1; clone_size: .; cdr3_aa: CASWGRSENTEAFF; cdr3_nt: TGTGCCAGCTGGGGCAGGAGTGAGAACACTGAAGCTTTCTTT
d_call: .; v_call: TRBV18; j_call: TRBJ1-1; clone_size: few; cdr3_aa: CASSPPRGTEAFF; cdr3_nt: TGTGCCAGCTCACCACCTCGAGGCACTGAAGCTTTCTTT
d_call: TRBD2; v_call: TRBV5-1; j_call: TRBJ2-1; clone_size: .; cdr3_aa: CASTFTSGRYNEQFF; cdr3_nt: TGCGCCAGCACCTTTACTAGCGGGAGGTACAATGAGCAGTTCTTC
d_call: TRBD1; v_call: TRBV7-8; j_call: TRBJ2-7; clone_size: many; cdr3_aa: CASSLRRTGTYEQYF; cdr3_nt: TGTGCCAGCAGCTTACGCCGGACAGGTACCTACGAGCAGTACTTC